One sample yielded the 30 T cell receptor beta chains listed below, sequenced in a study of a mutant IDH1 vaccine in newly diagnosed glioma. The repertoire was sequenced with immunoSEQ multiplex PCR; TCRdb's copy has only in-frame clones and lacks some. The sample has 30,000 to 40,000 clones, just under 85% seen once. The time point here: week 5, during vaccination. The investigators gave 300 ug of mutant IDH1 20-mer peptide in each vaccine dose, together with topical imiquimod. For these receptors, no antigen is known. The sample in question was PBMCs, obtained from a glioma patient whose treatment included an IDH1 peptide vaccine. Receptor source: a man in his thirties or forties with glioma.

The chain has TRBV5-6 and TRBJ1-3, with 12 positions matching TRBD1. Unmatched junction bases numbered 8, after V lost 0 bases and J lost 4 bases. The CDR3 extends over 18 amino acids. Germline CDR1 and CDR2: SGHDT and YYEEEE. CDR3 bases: TGTGCCAGCAGCTTGGCCAGGGGGACAGGGGGCGCGGGAAACACCATATATTTT. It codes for CASSLARGTGGAGNTIYF. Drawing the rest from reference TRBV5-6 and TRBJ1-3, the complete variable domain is DAGVTQSPTHLIKTRGQQVTLRCSPKSGHDTVSWYQQALGQGPQFIFQYYEEEERQRGNFPDRFSGHQFPNYSSELNVNALLLGDSALYLCASSLARGTGGAGNTIYFGEGSWLTVV.

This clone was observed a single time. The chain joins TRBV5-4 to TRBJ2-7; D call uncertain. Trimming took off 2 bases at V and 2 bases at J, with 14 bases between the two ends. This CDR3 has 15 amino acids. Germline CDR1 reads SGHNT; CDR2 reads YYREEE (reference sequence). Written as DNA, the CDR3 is TGTGCCAGCAGCTTTGGGTTCAGTTCGACCTACGAGCAGTACTTC. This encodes CASSFGFSSTYEQYF.

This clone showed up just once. CDR3 sequence: CASSEYGSPYEQYF. The DNA of the CDR3 is TGTGCCAGCAGTGAATATGGCAGCCCTTACGAGCAGTACTTC. V usage is TRBV25-1 and J usage is TRBJ2-7; D remains unclear. The CDR3 covers 14 residues. Trimming stripped 0 bases from V and 4 bases from J, with 10 bases between. The germline V gene encodes CDR1 MGHDK and CDR2 SYGVNS.

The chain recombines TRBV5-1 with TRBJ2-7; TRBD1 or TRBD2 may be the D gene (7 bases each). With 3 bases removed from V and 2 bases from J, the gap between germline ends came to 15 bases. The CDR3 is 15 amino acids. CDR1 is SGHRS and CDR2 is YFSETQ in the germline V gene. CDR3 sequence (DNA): TGCGCCAGCAGCTCGACAGGGAGGGAGACCTACGAGCAGTACTTC. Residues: CASSSTGRETYEQYF.

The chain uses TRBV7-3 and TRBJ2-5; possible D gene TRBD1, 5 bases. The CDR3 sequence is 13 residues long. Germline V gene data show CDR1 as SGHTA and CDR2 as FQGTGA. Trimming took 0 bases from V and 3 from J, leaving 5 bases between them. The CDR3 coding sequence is TGTGCCAGCAGCTTAACACAGGAAGAGACCCAGTACTTC. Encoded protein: CASSLTQEETQYF.

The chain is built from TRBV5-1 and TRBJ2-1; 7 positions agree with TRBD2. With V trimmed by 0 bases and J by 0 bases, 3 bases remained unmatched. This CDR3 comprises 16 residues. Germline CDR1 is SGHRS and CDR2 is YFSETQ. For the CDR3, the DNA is TGCGCCAGCAGCTTGGCAGGCGGGAGCTCCTACAATGAGCAGTTCTTC. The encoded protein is CASSLAGGSSYNEQFF.

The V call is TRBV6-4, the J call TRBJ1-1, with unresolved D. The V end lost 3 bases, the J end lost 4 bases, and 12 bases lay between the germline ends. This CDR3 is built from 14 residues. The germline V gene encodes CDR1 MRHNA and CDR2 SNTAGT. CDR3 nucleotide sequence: TGTGCCAGCAGTGAGAAGCCGGGTGGCACTGAAGCTTTCTTT. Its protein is CASSEKPGGTEAFF.

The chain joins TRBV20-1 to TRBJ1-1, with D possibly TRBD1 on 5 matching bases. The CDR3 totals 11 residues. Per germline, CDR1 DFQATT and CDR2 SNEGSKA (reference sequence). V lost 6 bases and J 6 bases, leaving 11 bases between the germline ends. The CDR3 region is CSAAPGAEAFF. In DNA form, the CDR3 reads TGCAGTGCCGCTCCGGGGGCTGAAGCTTTCTTT.

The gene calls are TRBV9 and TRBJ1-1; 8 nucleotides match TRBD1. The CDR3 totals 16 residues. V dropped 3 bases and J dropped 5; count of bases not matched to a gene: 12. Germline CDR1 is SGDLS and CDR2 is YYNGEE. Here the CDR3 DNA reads TGTGCCAGCAGCGACGGACAGGGAAACCTGGGGACTGAAGCTTTCTTT. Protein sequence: CASSDGQGNLGTEAFF. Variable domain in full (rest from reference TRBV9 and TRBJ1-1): DSGVTQTPKHLITATGQRVTLRCSPRSGDLSVYWYQQSLDQGLQFLIQYYNGEERAKGNILERFSAQQFPDLHSELNLSSLELGDSALYFCASSDGQGNLGTEAFFGQGTRLTVV.

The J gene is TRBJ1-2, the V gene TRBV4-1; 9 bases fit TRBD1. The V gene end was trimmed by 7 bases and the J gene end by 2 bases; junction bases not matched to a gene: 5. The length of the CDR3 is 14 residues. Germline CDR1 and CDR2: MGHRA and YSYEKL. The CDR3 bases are TGCGCCAGCACCGGGACAGGGAGGAACTATGGCTACACCTTC. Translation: CASTGTGRNYGYTF.

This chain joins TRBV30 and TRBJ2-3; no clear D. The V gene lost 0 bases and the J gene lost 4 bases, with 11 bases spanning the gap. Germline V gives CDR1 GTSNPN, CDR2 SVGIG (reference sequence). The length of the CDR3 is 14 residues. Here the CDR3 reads CAWSVPALSDTQYF. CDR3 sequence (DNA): TGTGCCTGGAGTGTACCGGCCCTATCAGATACGCAGTATTTT.

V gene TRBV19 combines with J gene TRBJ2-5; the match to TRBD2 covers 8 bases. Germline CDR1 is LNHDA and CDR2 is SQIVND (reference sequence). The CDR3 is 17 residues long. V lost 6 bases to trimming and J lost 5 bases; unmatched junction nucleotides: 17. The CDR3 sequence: CASSHTGPAGAVETQYF. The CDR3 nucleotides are TGTGCCAGTAGCCATACGGGCCCAGCGGGAGCGGTTGAGACCCAGTACTTC.

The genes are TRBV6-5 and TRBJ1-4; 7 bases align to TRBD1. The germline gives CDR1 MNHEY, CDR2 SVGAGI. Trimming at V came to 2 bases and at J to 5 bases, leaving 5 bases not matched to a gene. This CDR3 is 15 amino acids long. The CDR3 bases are TGTGCCAGCAGTTACCGTGGACAGGAAAATGAAAAACTGTTTTTT. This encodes CASSYRGQENEKLFF.

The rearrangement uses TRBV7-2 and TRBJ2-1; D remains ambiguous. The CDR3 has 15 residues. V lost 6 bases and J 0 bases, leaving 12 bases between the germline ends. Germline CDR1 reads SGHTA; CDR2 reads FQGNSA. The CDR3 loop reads CASRPKESSYNEQFF. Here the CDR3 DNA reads TGTGCCAGCAGGCCTAAGGAGAGCTCCTACAATGAGCAGTTCTTC.

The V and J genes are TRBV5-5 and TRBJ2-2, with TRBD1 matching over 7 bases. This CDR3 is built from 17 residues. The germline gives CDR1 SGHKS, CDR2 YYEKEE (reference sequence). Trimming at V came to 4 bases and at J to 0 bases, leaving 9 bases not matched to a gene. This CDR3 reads CASSPRQGYTNTGELFF. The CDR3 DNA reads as TGTGCCAGCAGCCCCAGACAGGGTTACACGAACACCGGGGAGCTGTTTTTT.

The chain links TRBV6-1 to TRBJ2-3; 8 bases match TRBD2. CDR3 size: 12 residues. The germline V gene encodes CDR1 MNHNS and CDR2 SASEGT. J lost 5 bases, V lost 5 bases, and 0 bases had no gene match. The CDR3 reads CASSLAGDTQYF. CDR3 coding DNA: TGTGCCAGCAGTCTAGCGGGAGATACGCAGTATTTT.

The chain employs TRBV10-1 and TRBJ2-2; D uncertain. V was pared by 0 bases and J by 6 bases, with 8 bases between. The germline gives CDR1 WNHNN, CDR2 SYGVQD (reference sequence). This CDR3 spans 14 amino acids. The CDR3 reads CASSESQESGELFF. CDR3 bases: TGCGCCAGCAGTGAGTCTCAGGAGTCCGGGGAGCTGTTTTTT.

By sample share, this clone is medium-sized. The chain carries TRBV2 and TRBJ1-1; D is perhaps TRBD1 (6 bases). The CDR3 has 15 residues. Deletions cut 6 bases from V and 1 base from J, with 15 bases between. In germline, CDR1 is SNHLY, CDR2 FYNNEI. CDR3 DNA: TGTGCCAGCAGGAAAGCGGGACATTCGAACACTGAAGCTTTCTTT. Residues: CASRKAGHSNTEAFF. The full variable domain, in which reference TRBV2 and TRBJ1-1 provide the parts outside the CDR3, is EPEVTQTPSHQVTQMGQEVILRCVPISNHLYFYWYRQILGQKVEFLVSFYNNEISEKSEIFDDQFSVERPDGSNFTLKIRSTKLEDSAMYFCASRKAGHSNTEAFFGQGTRLTVV.

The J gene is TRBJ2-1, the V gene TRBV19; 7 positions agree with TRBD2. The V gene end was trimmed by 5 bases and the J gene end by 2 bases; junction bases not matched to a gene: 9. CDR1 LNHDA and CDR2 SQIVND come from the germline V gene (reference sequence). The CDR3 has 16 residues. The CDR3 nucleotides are TGTGCCAGTAGTCACGTACCTAGCGGAGCCTACAATGAGCAGTTCTTC. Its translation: CASSHVPSGAYNEQFF.

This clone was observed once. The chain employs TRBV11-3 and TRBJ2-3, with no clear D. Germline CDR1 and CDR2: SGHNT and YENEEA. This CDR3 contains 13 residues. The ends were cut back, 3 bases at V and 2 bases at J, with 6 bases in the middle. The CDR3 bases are TGTGCCAGCAGCTTCACCCTCACAGATACGCAGTATTTT. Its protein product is CASSFTLTDTQYF.

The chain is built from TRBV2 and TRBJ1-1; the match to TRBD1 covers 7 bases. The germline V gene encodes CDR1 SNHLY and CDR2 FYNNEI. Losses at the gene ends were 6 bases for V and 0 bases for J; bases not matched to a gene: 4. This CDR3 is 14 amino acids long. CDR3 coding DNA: TGTGCCAGCAGCGGGGGACAGCTGAACACTGAAGCTTTCTTT. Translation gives CASSGGQLNTEAFF.

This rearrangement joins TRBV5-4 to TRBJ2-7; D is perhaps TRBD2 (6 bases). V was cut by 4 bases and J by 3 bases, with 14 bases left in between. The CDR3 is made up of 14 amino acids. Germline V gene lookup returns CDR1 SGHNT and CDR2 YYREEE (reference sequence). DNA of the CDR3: TGTGCCAGCAGCCTGGGTAGCGGCGTCTACGAGCAGTACTTC. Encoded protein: CASSLGSGVYEQYF.

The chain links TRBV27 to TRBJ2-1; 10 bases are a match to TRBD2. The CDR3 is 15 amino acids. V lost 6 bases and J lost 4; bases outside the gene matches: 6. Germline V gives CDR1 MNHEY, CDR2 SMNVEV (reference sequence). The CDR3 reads CASRTSGRSYNEQFF. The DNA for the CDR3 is TGTGCCAGCAGGACTAGCGGGCGATCTTACAATGAGCAGTTCTTC.

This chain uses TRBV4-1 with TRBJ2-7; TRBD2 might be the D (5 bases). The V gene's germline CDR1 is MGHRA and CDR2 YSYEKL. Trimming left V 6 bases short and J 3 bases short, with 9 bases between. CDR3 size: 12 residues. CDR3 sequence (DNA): TGCGCCAGCAGTCCTCGGGGCTACGAGCAGTACTTC. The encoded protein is CASSPRGYEQYF.

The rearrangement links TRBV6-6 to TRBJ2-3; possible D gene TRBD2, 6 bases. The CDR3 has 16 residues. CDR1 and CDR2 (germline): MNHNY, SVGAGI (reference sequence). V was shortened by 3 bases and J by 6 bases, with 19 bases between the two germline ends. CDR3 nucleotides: TGTGCCAGCAGTTATCAACGCGGGGTAGGACGGGATACGCAGTATTTT. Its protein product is CASSYQRGVGRDTQYF.

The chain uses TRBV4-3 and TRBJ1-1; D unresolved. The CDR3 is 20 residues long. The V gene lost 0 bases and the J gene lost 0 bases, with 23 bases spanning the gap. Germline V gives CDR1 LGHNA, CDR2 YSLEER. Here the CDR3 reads CASSQDLGASIRFMNTEAFF. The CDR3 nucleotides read TGCGCCAGCAGCCAAGATCTTGGCGCATCCATCCGCTTTATGAACACTGAAGCTTTCTTT.

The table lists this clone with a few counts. CDR3 DNA: TGTGCCAGCAGCTTAAACTTGGGCCAGCAGTACTTC. Translating it yields CASSLNLGQQYF. The gene calls are TRBV7-6 and TRBJ2-7; D is unresolved. Deletions cut 2 bases from V and 8 bases from J, with 10 bases between. This CDR3 is 12 amino acids long. The V gene's germline CDR1 is SGHVS and CDR2 FNYEAQ.

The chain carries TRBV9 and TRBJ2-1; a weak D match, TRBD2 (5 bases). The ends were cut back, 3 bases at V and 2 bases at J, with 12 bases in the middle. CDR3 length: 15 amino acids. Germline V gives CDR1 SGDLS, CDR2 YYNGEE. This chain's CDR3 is CASSGSGIPYNEQFF. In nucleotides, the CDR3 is TGTGCCAGCAGCGGATCGGGAATCCCCTACAATGAGCAGTTCTTC.

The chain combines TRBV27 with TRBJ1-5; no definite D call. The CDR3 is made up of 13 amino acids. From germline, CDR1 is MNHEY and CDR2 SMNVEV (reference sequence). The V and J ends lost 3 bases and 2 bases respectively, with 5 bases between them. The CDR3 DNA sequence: TGTGCCAGCAGTTTTGTGGGCAATCAGCCCCAGCATTTT. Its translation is CASSFVGNQPQHF.

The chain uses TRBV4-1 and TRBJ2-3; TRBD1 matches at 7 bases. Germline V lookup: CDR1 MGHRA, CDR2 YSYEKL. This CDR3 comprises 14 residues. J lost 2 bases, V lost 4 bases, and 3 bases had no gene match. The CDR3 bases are TGCGCCAGCAGCCTGGGACAGACCACAGATACGCAGTATTTT. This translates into CASSLGQTTDTQYF.